The text below deals with one T cell receptor (beta chain). This CDR3 has 13 amino acids. Germline CDR1 SGHDN, CDR2 FVKESK. The V gene lost 4 bases and the J gene lost 8 bases, with 14 bases spanning the gap. Measured with immunoSEQ multiplex PCR; TCRdb has only the in-frame clones, and not every one. This table has roughly 200,000 clones, 85% to 90% appearing once. This entry comes from a study of blood T cell repertoires in COVID-19. The V call is TRBV14, the J call TRBJ1-1; a possible D gene is TRBD1 (6 bases). Input material: peripheral blood. The source of this sequence is a woman between 45 and 60 years old with COVID-19, enrolled during active disease. The CDR3 protein is CASSRQEVWEAFF. CDR3 sequence (DNA): TGTGCCAGCAGCCGACAGGAAGTTTGGGAAGCTTTCTTT.